The T cell receptor beta chain described here comes from a study of breast tumors, draining lymph nodes, adjacent tissues. The study's findings and limits: Data only fit, rather than demonstrated, lymph node origin of most tumor T cells. Tumor repertoires ranked between lymph nodes and nontumor tissue in diversity, with V and J gene preferences.

Note on this clonotype: As yet, its antigen is unknown.

This CDR3 comprises 15 residues. CDR1 SEHNR and CDR2 FQNEAQ come from the germline V gene (reference sequence). Trimming removed 4 bases from V and 2 bases from J, with 15 bases in between. Using its own MiXCR run on the multiplex PCR reads, TCRdb lists one record per CDR3 protein. The data show 55,000 to 75,000 distinct CDR3 sequences, around 43% seen once. The V gene is TRBV7-9, the J gene TRBJ2-7, with D perhaps given as TRBD1 or TRBD2 (5 bases each). Sequenced material: breast tumor tissue. The receptor comes from a female donor with breast cancer. Some clones in this sample may be carry-over from other donors' samples. CDR3 sequence reads: CASSSIRDGTYEQYF. The CDR3 coding sequence is TGTGCCAGCAGCTCCATTCGGGACGGTACCTACGAGCAGTACTTC.